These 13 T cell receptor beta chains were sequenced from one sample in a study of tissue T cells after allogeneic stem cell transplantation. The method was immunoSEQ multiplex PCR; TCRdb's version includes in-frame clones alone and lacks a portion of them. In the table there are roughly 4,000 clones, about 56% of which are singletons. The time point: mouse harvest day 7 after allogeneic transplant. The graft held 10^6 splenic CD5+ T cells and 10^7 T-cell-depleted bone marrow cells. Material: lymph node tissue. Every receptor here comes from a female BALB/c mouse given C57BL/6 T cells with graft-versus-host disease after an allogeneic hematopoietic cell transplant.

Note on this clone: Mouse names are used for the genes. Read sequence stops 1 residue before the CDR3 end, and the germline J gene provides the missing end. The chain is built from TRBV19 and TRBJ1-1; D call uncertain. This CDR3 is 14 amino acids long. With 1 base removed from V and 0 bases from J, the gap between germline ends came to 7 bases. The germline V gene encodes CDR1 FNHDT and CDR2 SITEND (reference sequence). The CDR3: CASSIKTANTEVFF. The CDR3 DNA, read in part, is TGTGCCAGCAGTATAAAAACAGCAAACACAGAAGTCTTC.

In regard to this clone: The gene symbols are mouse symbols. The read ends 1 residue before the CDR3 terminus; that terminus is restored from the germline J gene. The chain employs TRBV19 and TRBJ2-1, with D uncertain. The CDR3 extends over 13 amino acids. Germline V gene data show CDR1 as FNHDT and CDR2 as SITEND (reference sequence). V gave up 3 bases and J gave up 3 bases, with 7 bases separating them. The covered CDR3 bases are TGTGCCAGCAGTACAGGCCGCTATGCTGAGCAGTTC. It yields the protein CASSTGRYAEQF. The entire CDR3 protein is CASSTGRYAEQFF.

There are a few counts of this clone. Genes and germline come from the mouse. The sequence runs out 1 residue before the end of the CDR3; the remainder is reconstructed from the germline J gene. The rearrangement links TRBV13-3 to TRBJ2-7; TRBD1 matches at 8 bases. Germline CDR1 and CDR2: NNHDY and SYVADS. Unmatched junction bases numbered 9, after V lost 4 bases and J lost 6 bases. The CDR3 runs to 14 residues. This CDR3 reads CASSLGRGRFEQYF. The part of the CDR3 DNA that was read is TGTGCCAGCAGTTTGGGCAGGGGGCGGTTTGAACAGTAC.

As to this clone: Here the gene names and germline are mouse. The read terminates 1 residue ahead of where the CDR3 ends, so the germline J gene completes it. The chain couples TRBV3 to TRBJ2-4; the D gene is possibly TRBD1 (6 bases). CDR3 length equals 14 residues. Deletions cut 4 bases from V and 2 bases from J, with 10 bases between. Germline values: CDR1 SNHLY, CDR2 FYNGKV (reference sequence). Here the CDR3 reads CASSSGTTQNTLYF. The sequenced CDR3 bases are TGTGCCAGCAGCTCTGGGACAACTCAAAACACCTTGTAC.

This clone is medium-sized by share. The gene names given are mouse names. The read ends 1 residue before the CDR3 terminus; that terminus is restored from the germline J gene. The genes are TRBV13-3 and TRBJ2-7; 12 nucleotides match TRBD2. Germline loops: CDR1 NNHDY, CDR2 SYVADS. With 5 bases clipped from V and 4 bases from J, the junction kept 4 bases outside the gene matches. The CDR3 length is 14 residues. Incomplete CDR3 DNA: TGTGCCAGCAGAGACTGGGGGGGCGCGTATGAACAGTAC. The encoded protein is CASRDWGGAYEQY. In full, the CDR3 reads CASRDWGGAYEQYF.

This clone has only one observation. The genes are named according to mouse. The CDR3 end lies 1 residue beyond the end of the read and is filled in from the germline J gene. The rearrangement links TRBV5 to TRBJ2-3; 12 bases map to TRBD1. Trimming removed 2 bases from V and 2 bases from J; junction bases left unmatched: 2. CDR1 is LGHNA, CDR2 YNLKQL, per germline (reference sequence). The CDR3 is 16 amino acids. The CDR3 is CASSQRGQGAAETLYF. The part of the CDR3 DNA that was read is TGTGCCAGCAGCCAAAGGGGACAGGGGGCTGCAGAAACGCTGTAT.

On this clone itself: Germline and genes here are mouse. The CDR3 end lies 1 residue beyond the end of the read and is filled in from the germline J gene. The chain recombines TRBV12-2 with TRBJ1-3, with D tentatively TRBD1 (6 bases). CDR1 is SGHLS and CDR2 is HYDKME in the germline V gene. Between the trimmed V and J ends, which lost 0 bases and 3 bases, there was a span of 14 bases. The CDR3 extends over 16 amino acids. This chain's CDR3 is CASSLEGGALGNTLYF. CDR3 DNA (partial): TGTGCCAGCTCTCTCGAGGGGGGGGCGCTTGGAAATACGCTCTAT.

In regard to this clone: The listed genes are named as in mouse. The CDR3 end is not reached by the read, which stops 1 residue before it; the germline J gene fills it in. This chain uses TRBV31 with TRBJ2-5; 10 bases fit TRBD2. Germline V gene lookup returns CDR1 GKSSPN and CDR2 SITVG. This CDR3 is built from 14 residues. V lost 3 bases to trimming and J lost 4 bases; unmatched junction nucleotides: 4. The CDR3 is CAWSPGGAKDTQYF. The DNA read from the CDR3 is TGTGCCTGGAGCCCTGGGGGGGCGAAAGACACCCAGTAC.

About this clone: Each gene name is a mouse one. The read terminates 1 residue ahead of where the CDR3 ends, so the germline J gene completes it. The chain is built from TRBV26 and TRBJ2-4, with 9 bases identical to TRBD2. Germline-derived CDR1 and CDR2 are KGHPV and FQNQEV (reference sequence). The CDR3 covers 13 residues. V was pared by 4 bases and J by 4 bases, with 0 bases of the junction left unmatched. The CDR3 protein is CASSRLGENTLYF. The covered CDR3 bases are TGTGCCAGCAGTCGACTGGGGGAAAACACCTTGTAC.

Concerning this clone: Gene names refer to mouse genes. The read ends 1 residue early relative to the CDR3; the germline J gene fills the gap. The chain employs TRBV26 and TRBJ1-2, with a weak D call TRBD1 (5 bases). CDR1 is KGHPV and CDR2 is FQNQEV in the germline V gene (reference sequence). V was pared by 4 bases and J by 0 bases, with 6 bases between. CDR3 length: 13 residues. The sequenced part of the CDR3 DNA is TGTGCCAGCAGTCAACAGGCAAACTCCGACTACACC. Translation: CASSQQANSDYT. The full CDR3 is CASSQQANSDYTF. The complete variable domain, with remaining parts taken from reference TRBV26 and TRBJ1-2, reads NSKVIQTPRYLVKGQGQKAKMRCIPEKGHPVVFWYQQNKNNEFKFLINFQNQEVLQQIDMTEKRFSAECPSNSPCSLEIQSSEAGDSALYLCASSQQANSDYTFGSGTRLLVI.

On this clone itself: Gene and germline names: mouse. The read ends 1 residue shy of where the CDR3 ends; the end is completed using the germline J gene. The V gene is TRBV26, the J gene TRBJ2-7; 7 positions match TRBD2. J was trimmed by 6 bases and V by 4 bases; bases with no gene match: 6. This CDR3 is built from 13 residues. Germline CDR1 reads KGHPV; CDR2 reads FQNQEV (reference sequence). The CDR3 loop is CASSPGGGFEQYF. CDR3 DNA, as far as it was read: TGTGCCAGCAGTCCCGGGGGGGGGTTTGAACAGTAC.

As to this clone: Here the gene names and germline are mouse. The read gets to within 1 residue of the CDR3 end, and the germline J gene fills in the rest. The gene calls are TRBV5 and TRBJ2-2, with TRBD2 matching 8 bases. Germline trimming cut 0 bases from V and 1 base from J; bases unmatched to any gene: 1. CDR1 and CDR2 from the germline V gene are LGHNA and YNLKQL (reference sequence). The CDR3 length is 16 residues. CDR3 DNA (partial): TGTGCCAGCAGCCAAGAGTGGGGGGGAAACACCGGGCAGCTCTAC. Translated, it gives CASSQEWGGNTGQLY. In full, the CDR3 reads CASSQEWGGNTGQLYF.

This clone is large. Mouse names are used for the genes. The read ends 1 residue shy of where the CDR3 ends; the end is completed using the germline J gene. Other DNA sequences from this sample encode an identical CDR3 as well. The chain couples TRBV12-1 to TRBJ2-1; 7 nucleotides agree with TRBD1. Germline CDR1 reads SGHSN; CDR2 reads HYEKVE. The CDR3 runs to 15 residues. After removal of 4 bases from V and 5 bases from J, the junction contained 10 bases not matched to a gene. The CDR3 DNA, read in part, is TGTGCCAGCTCATACACAGGGGCCGGGGATGCTGAGCAGTTC. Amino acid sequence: CASSYTGAGDAEQF. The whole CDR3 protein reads CASSYTGAGDAEQFF.